The rows below give T cell receptor beta chains drawn from one sample of a study of regulatory T cells in long-lasting Graves disease. One entry per CDR3 protein results from TCRdb running MiXCR on the multiplex PCR reads. In the table there are under 500,000 distinct CDR3 sequences, around 17% of which are singletons. These data were also filed under a second study, of T cells in Graves' hyperthyroidism and ophthalmopathy.

The sequences come from peripheral blood mononuclear cells (PBMCs), collected at new diagnosis, from a patient treated with antithyroid drugs. These receptors were taken from a woman in her twenties or thirties with Graves disease. Each CDR3 is given without its conserved first and last residue.

CDR3 protein,V gene,J gene,CDR3 length
ASSVGQPSAF,TRBV2,TRBJ1-1,10
ASLRWQGGEKLF,TRBV2,TRBJ1-4,12
ATSRHGGTSYTYYGYT,TRBV15,TRBJ1-2,16
ASSAGGNLNTEAF,TRBV9,TRBJ1-1,13
ASSGFVSGNTIY,TRBV2,TRBJ1-3,12
ASTRWAGAMFDEQF,TRBV27,TRBJ2-1,14
ASSWRTSGENTGELF,TRBV11-2,TRBJ2-2,15
ASMKTPTYEQY,TRBV10-2,TRBJ2-7,11
ASSSGTGAGYEQY,TRBV28,TRBJ2-7,13
ASSSDLTNQPQH,TRBV7-2,TRBJ1-5,12
ASSLALGLSYEQY,TRBV11-2,TRBJ2-7,13
AWRQTGRGYT,TRBV30,TRBJ1-2,10
ASSASGGRGAGELF,TRBV9,TRBJ2-2,14
SAPPGAGVYAYNEQF,TRBV20-1,TRBJ2-1,15
ASTRQGGTEAF,TRBV5-1,TRBJ1-1,11
ATSDLPKRDPYEQY,TRBV24-1,TRBJ2-7,14
ASSSSVRGADEKLF,TRBV7-8,TRBJ1-4,14